Listed below are T cell receptor beta chains from one sample, sequenced in a study of cytomegalovirus exposure and HLA in healthy donors. Profiling relied on immunoSEQ multiplex PCR, and the TCRdb table lists in-frame clones only, not all of them. This sample has about 76,000 clones, with approximately 77% found just once. Sequencing was done on a sample of PBMCs. The receptors derive from a woman in her thirties or forties in good health and CMV-seropositive. CDR3s include the opening cysteine and the closing phenylalanine or tryptophan. A D gene is named only where the DNA matches it firmly. Expanded clones are given a class, and other clones once, few, many or no size at all.

14	TRBJ2-7	TRBV7-2	NA	TRBD1	CASSGGQVAYEQYF	TGTGCCAGCAGCGGGGGACAGGTAGCCTACGAGCAGTACTTC
16	TRBJ1-2	TRBV27	NA	TRBD1	CASNLGPGGQVGGYTF	TGTGCCAGCAATCTCGGGCCAGGGGGGCAGGTGGGTGGCTACACCTTC
16	TRBJ2-7	TRBV7-9	NA	TRBD2	CASSPGLAALSYEQYF	TGTGCCAGCAGCCCCGGACTAGCGGCCCTCTCCTACGAGCAGTACTTC
14	TRBJ2-7	TRBV5-1	NA	TRBD1	CASSSVQGIYEQYF	TGCGCCAGCAGCTCGGTACAGGGGATCTACGAGCAGTACTTC
13	TRBJ2-7	TRBV28	once	TRBD2	CASSRTSSYEQYF	TGTGCCAGCAGTCGGACTAGCTCCTACGAGCAGTACTTC
13	TRBJ2-1	TRBV5-1	NA	TRBD2	CASSTETSGPQFF	TGCGCCAGCAGCACGGAGACTAGCGGGCCGCAGTTCTTC
12	TRBJ1-2	TRBV6-5	NA	NA	CASSYQGIGYTF	TGTGCCAGCAGTTACCAGGGGATTGGCTACACCTTC
17	TRBJ2-2	TRBV7-8	few	NA	CASSLAYVSSTGGELFF	TGTGCCAGCAGCTTAGCGTACGTCAGTTCTACGGGCGGGGAGCTGTTTTTT
15	TRBJ1-2	TRBV6-5	few	TRBD1	CASSYGTGGDYGYTF	TGTGCCAGCAGTTACGGTACAGGGGGCGACTATGGCTACACCTTC
14	TRBJ2-3	TRBV5-4	few	NA	CASSFTGGTDTQYF	TGTGCCAGCAGCTTCACAGGTGGCACAGATACGCAGTATTTT
15	TRBJ2-7	TRBV5-4	NA	NA	CASSSARGGIYEQYF	TGTGCCAGCAGCTCGGCCCGCGGGGGCATTTACGAGCAGTACTTC
16	TRBJ1-5	TRBV28	few	NA	CASSLTHRATNQPQHF	TGTGCCAGCAGTTTAACTCACAGGGCTACCAATCAGCCCCAGCATTTT
16	TRBJ1-1	TRBV11-3	NA	NA	CASRRQAPQGDTEAFF	TGTGCCAGCAGACGCCAAGCCCCACAGGGAGACACTGAAGCTTTCTTT
15	TRBJ1-2	TRBV27	NA	NA	CASSLTHGLTGGYTF	TGTGCCAGCAGTCTGACCCACGGATTGACGGGTGGCTACACCTTC
15	TRBJ2-1	TRBV5-6	NA	NA	CASSLGDSSRDEQFF	TGTGCCAGCAGCTTGGGAGACTCCTCCAGGGATGAGCAGTTCTTC
15	TRBJ1-1	TRBV7-9	NA	NA	CASSPWRGPHTEAFF	TGTGCCAGCAGCCCATGGCGCGGGCCCCACACTGAAGCTTTCTTT
17	TRBJ2-3	TRBV13	NA	NA	CASSLGGRGPSTDTQYF	TGTGCCAGCAGCTTAGGAGGGCGGGGGCCTAGCACAGATACGCAGTATTTT
17	TRBJ2-6	TRBV7-3	NA	TRBD1	CASSATGVSSGANVLTF	TGTGCCAGCAGCGCGACAGGGGTTAGCTCTGGGGCCAACGTCCTGACTTTC
14	TRBJ1-1	TRBV19	once	TRBD1	CATSGTGANTEAFF	TGTGCCACCTCCGGGACAGGGGCGAACACTGAAGCTTTCTTT
11	TRBJ1-1	TRBV6-5	few	NA	CASQTWAEAFF	TGTGCCAGCCAGACGTGGGCAGAAGCTTTCTTT
11	TRBJ2-7	TRBV7-2	few	NA	CASSRGWEQYF	TGTGCCAGCAGCCGAGGGTGGGAGCAGTACTTC
14	TRBJ1-4	TRBV30	NA	NA	CAWSPSIGNEKLFF	TGTGCCTGGAGTCCCAGCATCGGGAATGAAAAACTGTTTTTT
17	TRBJ2-1	TRBV4-2	NA	TRBD2	CASSQDRAGLGYNEQFF	TGTGCCAGCAGCCAAGATAGGGCGGGACTAGGATACAATGAGCAGTTCTTC
12	TRBJ1-5	TRBV7-2	NA	NA	CASGLRGQPQHF	TGTGCCAGCGGCCTTCGGGGTCAGCCCCAGCATTTT
16	TRBJ2-7	TRBV7-9	few	TRBD2	CASSHPPTSGWNEQYF	TGTGCCAGCAGCCATCCACCTACTAGCGGGTGGAACGAGCAGTACTTC
14	TRBJ2-2	TRBV7-9	NA	NA	CASSPGSLAGELFF	TGTGCCAGCAGCCCCGGTAGCCTGGCCGGGGAGCTGTTTTTT
15	TRBJ1-5	TRBV10-2	few	TRBD1	CASSEFSGGLGPQHF	TGCGCCAGCAGTGAATTTTCAGGGGGACTGGGGCCCCAGCATTTT
18	TRBJ2-3	TRBV5-1	NA	TRBD2	CASSRGLAGGWSTDTQYF	TGCGCCAGCAGCCGAGGGCTAGCGGGGGGGTGGAGCACAGATACGCAGTATTTT
15	TRBJ2-5	TRBV5-1	few	NA	CASSLLTSSRETQYF	TGCGCCAGCAGCTTGTTAACTAGCAGTAGGGAGACCCAGTACTTC
17	TRBJ1-5	TRBV19	NA	TRBD1	CASSVIGQGTSNQPQHF	TGTGCCAGTAGTGTCATTGGACAGGGGACAAGCAATCAGCCCCAGCATTTT
12	TRBJ1-2	TRBV6-6	few	NA	CASGHPNYGYTF	TGTGCCAGCGGCCATCCTAACTATGGCTACACCTTC
13	TRBJ1-6	TRBV28	NA	NA	CASTLGGNSPLHF	TGTGCCAGCACCCTAGGTGGGAATTCACCCCTCCACTTT
14	TRBJ2-7	TRBV6-1	NA	NA	CASRRDTGSREQYF	TGTGCCAGCAGACGGGACACGGGTTCACGGGAGCAGTACTTC
15	TRBJ1-5	TRBV19	few	NA	CASSILEAPNQPQHF	TGTGCCAGTAGTATTCTGGAGGCGCCCAATCAGCCCCAGCATTTT
15	TRBJ2-7	TRBV7-2	NA	TRBD2	CASSLRLAGVGEQYF	TGTGCCAGCAGCTTAAGGCTAGCGGGGGTAGGCGAGCAGTACTTC
14	TRBJ1-5	TRBV6-5	few	NA	CASRSGYSNQPQHF	TGTGCCAGCAGGAGTGGTTATAGCAATCAGCCCCAGCATTTT
12	TRBJ2-3	TRBV7-9	NA	NA	CASSFLADTQYF	TGTGCCAGCAGCTTTCTAGCAGATACGCAGTATTTT
16	TRBJ1-5	TRBV6-6	few	TRBD1	CASSYSVQGGNQPQHF	TGTGCCAGCAGTTACTCGGTTCAGGGGGGCAATCAGCCCCAGCATTTT
12	TRBJ2-3	TRBV29-1	NA	NA	CSVEGGGDTQYF	TGCAGCGTTGAAGGAGGGGGAGATACGCAGTATTTT
16	TRBJ2-6	TRBV5-1	NA	TRBD1	CASSPRTGTGANVLTF	TGCGCCAGCAGCCCGAGGACAGGGACCGGGGCCAACGTCCTGACTTTC
11	TRBJ1-2	TRBV6-1	few	NA	CASTAIYGYTF	TGTGCCAGCACTGCGATCTATGGCTACACCTTC
14	TRBJ1-2	TRBV6-5	NA	TRBD1	CASRRDSHNYGYTF	TGTGCCAGCAGACGGGACAGTCATAACTATGGCTACACCTTC
14	TRBJ1-2	TRBV7-9	NA	NA	CASSFTDSNYGYTF	TGTGCCAGCAGCTTCACGGACAGTAACTATGGCTACACCTTC
14	TRBJ1-6	TRBV28	few	NA	CASSSVPGDSPLHF	TGTGCCAGCAGTTCCGTACCGGGAGACTCACCCCTCCACTTT
16	TRBJ1-3	TRBV6-5	NA	NA	CASSYNSGALGNTIYF	TGTGCCAGCAGTTACAATTCAGGGGCGCTCGGAAACACCATATATTTT
14	TRBJ2-3	TRBV7-2	NA	TRBD1	CASSFTGGKDTQYF	TGTGCCAGCAGCTTTACAGGGGGGAAAGATACGCAGTATTTT
14	TRBJ2-5	TRBV7-9	NA	TRBD2	CASSLLASQETQYF	TGTGCCAGCAGCCTACTAGCGTCTCAAGAGACCCAGTACTTC
18	TRBJ2-7	TRBV5-1	NA	TRBD2	CASSLAISGRGSSYEQYF	TGCGCCAGCAGCTTGGCCATTAGCGGGAGGGGGAGCTCCTACGAGCAGTACTTC
13	TRBJ1-2	TRBV7-9	NA	NA	CASSLGTLGGYTF	TGTGCCAGCAGCTTAGGGACACTTGGTGGCTACACCTTC